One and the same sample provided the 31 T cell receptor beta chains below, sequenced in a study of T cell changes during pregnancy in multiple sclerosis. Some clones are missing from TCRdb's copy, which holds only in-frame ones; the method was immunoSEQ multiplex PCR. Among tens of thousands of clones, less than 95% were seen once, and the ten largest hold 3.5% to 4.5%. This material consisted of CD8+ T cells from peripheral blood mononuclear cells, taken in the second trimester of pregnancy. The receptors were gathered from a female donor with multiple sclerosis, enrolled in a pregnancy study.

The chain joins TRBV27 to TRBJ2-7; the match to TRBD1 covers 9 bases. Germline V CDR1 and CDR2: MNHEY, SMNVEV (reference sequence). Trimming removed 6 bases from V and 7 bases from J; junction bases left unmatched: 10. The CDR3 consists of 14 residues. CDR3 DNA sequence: TGTGCCAGCAGCCCAACAGGGGGCATCGGGGAGCAGTACTTC. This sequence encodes CASSPTGGIGEQYF.

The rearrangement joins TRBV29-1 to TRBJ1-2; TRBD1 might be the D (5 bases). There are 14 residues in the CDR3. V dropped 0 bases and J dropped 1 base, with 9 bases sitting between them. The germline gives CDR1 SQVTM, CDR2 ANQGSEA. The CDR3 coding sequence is TGCAGCGTTGAAGATCCCGACAGTAACTATGGCTACACCTTC. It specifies CSVEDPDSNYGYTF.

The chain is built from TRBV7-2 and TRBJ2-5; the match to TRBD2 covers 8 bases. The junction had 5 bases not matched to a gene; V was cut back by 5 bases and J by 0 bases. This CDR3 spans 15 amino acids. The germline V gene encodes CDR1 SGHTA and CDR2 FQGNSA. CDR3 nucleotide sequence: TGTGCCAGCAGCCGGGGACTAGTCCACCAAGAGACCCAGTACTTC. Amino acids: CASSRGLVHQETQYF.

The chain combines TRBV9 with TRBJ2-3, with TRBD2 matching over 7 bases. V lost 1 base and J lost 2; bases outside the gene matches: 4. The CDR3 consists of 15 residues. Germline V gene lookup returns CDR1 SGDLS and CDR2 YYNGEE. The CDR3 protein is CASSVSGTTTDTQYF. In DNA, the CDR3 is TGTGCCAGCAGCGTATCCGGGACTACCACAGATACGCAGTATTTT. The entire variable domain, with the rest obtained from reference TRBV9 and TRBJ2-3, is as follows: DSGVTQTPKHLITATGQRVTLRCSPRSGDLSVYWYQQSLDQGLQFLIQYYNGEERAKGNILERFSAQQFPDLHSELNLSSLELGDSALYFCASSVSGTTTDTQYFGPGTRLTVL.

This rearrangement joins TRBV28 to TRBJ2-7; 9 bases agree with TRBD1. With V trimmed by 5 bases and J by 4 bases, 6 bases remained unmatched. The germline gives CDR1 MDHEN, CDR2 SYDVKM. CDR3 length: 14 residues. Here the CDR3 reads CASSPTGGGYEQYF. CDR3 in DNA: TGTGCCAGCAGTCCCACAGGGGGCGGTTACGAGCAGTACTTC.

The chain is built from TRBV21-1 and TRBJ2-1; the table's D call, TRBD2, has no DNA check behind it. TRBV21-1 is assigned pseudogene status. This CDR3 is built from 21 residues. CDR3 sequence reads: CASSKYVRTPLSFSSYNEQFF. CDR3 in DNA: TGTGCCAGCAGCAAGTATGTCCGGACTCCTCTTTCTTTTAGCTCCTACAATGAGCAGTTCTTC.

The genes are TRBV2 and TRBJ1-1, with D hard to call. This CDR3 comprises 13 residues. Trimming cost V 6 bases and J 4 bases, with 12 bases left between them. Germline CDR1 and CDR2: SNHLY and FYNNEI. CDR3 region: CASRASSGTEAFF. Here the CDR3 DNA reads TGTGCCAGCAGGGCTTCCTCGGGCACTGAAGCTTTCTTT.

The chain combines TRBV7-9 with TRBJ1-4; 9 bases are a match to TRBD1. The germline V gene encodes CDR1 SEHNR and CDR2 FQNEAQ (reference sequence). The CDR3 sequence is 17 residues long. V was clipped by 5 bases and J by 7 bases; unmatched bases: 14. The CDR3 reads CASSPPSPGQGSEKLFF. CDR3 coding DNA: TGTGCCAGCAGCCCCCCTAGTCCGGGACAGGGAAGTGAAAAACTGTTTTTT.

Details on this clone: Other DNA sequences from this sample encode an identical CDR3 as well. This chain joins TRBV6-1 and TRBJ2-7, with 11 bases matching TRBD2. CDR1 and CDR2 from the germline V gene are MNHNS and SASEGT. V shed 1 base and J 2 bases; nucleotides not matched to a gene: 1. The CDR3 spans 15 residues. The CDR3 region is CASSEGLAGTYEQYF. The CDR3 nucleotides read TGTGCCAGCAGTGAAGGACTAGCGGGGACCTACGAGCAGTACTTC.

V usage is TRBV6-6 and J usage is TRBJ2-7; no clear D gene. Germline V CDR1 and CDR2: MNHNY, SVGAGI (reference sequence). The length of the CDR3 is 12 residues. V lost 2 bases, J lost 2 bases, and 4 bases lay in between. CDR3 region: CASSYDTYEQYF. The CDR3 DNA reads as TGTGCCAGCAGTTACGACACCTACGAGCAGTACTTC.

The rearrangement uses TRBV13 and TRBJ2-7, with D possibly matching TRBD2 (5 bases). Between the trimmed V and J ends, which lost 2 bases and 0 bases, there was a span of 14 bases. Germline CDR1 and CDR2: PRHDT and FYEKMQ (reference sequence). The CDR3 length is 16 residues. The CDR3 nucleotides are TGTGCCAGCAGCTTATGGGCCAATCGGGGCTCCTACGAGCAGTACTTC. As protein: CASSLWANRGSYEQYF.

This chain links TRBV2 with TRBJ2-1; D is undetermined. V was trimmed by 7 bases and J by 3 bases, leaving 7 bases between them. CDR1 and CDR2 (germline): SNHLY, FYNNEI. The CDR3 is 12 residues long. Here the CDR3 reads CASKINYNEQFF. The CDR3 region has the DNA TGTGCCAGCAAAATAAACTACAATGAGCAGTTCTTC.

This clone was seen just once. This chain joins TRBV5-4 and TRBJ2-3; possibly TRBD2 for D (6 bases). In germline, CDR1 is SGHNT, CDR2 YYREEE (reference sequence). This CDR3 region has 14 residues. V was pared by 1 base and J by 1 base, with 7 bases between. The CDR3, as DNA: TGTGCCAGCAGCTTGTGGGGGGGCACAGATACGCAGTATTTT. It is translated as CASSLWGGTDTQYF.

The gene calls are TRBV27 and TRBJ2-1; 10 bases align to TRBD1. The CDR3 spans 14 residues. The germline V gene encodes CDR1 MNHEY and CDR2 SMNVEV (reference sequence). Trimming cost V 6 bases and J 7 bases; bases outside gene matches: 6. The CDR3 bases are TGTGCCAGCAGGTCGACAGGGGGCCCAAATGAGCAGTTCTTC. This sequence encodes CASRSTGGPNEQFF.

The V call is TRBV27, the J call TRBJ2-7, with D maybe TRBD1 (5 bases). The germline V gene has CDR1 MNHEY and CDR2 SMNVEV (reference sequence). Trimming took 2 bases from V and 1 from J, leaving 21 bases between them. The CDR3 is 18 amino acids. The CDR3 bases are TGTGCCAGCAGTTTACCCCCGTCTGGCAGGGAAAAATCCTACGAGCAGTACTTC. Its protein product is CASSLPPSGREKSYEQYF.

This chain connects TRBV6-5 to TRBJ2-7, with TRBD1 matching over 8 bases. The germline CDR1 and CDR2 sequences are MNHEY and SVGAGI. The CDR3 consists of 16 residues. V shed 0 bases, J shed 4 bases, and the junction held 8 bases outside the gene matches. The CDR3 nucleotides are TGTGCCAGCAGTTACTCGATGGTCAGGGGGCTGTACGAGCAGTACTTC. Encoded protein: CASSYSMVRGLYEQYF.

The CDR3 coding sequence is TGTGCCAGTAGTAGACTAGCGGGAGAGGGCACAGATACGCAGTATTTT. Translation gives CASSRLAGEGTDTQYF. The rearrangement joins TRBV19 to TRBJ2-3, with TRBD2 matching over 12 bases. Germline trimming cut 4 bases from V and 1 base from J; bases unmatched to any gene: 3. The CDR3 totals 16 residues. Germline V gives CDR1 LNHDA, CDR2 SQIVND (reference sequence).

The CDR3: CASSPSYSYNEQFF. The DNA of the CDR3 is TGCGCCAGCAGCCCTAGCTACTCCTACAATGAGCAGTTCTTC. The chain combines TRBV4-3 with TRBJ2-1; a weak D match, TRBD2 (5 bases). The CDR3 length is 14 residues. Trimming shortened V by 4 bases and J by 0 bases, and 7 bases separated the two germline ends. Germline-derived CDR1 and CDR2 are LGHNA and YSLEER.

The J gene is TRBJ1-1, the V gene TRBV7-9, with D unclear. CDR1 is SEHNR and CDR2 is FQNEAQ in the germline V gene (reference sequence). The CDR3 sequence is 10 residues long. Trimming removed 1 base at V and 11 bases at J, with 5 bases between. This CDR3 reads CASSLVLAFF. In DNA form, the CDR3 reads TGTGCCAGCAGCTTAGTCTTGGCTTTCTTT.

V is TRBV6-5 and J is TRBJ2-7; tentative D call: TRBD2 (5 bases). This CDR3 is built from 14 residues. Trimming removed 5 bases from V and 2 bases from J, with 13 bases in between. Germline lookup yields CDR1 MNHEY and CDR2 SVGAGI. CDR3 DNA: TGTGCCAGCAGTGACCGCGGGTCACCCTACGAGCAGTACTTC. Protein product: CASSDRGSPYEQYF.

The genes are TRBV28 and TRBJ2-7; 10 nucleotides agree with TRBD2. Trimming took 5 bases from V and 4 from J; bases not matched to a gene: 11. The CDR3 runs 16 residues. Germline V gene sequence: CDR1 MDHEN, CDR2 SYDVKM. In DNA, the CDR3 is TGTGCCAGCAGTCAACTAGCGGGGCTTTGGGTATACGAGCAGTACTTC. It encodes CASSQLAGLWVYEQYF.

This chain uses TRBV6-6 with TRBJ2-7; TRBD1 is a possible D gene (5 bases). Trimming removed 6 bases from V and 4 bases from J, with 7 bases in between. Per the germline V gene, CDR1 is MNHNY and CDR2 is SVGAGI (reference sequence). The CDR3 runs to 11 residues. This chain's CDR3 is CASRRGYEQYF. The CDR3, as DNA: TGTGCCAGCAGAAGGGGATACGAGCAGTACTTC.

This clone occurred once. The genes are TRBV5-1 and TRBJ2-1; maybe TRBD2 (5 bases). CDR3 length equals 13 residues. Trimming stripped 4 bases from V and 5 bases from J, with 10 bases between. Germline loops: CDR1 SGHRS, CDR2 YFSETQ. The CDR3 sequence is CASSPDFNNEQFF. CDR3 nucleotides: TGCGCCAGCAGCCCGGACTTCAACAATGAGCAGTTCTTC.

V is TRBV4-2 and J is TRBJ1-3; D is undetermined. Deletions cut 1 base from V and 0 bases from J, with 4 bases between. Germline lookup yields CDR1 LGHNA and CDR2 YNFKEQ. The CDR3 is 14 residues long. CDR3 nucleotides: TGTGCCAGCAGCCAAGGGCACTCTGGAAACACCATATATTTT. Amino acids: CASSQGHSGNTIYF.

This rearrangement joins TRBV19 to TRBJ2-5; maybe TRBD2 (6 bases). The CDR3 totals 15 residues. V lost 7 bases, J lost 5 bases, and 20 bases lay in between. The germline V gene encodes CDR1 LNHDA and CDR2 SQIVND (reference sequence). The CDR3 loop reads CASTGPGEVGETQYF. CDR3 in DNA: TGTGCCAGTACCGGTCCGGGAGAAGTGGGGGAGACCCAGTACTTC.

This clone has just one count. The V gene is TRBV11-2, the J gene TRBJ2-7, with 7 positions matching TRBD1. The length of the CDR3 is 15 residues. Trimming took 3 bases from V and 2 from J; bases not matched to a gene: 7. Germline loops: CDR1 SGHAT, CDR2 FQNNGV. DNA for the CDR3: TGTGCCAGCAGCTTCCAGACAGGGCCGCCCTACGAGCAGTACTTC. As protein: CASSFQTGPPYEQYF. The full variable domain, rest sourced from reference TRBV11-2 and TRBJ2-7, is EAGVAQSPRYKIIEKRQSVAFWCNPISGHATLYWYQQILGQGPKLLIQFQNNGVVDDSQLPKDRFSAERLKGVDSTLKIQPAKLEDSAVYLCASSFQTGPPYEQYFGPGTRLTVT.

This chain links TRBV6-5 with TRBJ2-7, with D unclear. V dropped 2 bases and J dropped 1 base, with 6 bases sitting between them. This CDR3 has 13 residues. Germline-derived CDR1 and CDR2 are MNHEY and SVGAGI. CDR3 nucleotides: TGTGCCAGCAGTTACGGAGAATCCTACGAGCAGTACTTC. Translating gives CASSYGESYEQYF.

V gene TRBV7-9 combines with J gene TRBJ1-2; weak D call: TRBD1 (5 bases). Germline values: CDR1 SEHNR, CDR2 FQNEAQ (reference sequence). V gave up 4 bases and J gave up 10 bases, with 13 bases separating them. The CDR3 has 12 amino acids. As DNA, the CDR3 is TGTGCCAGCAGCTGGGGGACTCGTGACTACACCTTC. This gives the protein CASSWGTRDYTF.

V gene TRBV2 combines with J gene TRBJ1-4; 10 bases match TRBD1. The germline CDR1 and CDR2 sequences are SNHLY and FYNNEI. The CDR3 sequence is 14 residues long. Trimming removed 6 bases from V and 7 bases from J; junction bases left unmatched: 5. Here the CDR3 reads CASSAGTGAEKLFF. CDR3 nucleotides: TGTGCCAGCAGCGCCGGGACAGGGGCTGAAAAACTGTTTTTT.

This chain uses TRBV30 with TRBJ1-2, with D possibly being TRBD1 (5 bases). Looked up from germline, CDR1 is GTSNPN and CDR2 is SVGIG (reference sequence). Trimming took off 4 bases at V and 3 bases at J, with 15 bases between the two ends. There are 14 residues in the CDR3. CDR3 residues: CAWTQVAGYYGYTF. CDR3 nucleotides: TGTGCCTGGACCCAAGTGGCAGGGTACTATGGCTACACCTTC.

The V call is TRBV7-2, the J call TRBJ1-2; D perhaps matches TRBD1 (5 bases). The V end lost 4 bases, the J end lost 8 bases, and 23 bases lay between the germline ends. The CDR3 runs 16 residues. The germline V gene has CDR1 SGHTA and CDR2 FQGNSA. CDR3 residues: CASSYRGGTAGHGYTF. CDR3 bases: TGTGCCAGCAGCTATCGCGGGGGGACCGCGGGTCACGGCTACACCTTC.